This TCR beta chain derives from a study of early T cells in non-severe SARS-CoV-2 infection. Trimming removed 0 bases from V and 2 bases from J, with 5 bases in between. The CDR3 spans 13 residues. Germline CDR1 is SGHRS and CDR2 is YFSETQ. Comment on this clonotype: Antigen specificity is unknown.

Study outcomes and limitations: The matching step, a VDJdb search, favored anti-spike CD8 responses and missed private and CD4 specificities.

MiXCR, run by TCRdb on the 5' RACE reads, gives a single entry per CDR3 protein. The sample holds around 100,000 distinct CDR3 sequences, roughly 14% seen once. This sequence originates from an adult who was a healthcare worker with PCR-confirmed SARS-CoV-2 infection or an uninfected control (not recorded which). The specimen sequenced was whole blood. The genes are TRBV5-1 and TRBJ2-5; D is undetermined. As DNA, the CDR3 is TGCGCCAGCAGCTTGGCCCTACAAGAGACCCAGTACTTC. Its protein is CASSLALQETQYF.